The 17 T cell receptor beta chains below come from one sample, sequenced in a study of blood T cell repertoires in COVID-19. Some clones are missing from TCRdb's copy, which holds only in-frame ones; the method was immunoSEQ multiplex PCR. The table has about 270,000 clones, 80% to 90% seen once. Sequenced material: PBMCs or T cells enriched from blood (not recorded which). The receptors derive from a woman in her late teens or twenties who had recovered from COVID-19.

The chain employs TRBV13 and TRBJ1-2; 7 nucleotides line up with TRBD1. The CDR3 consists of 16 residues. The trim removed 5 bases at V and 3 bases at J, leaving 12 bases unmatched. From germline, CDR1 is PRHDT and CDR2 FYEKMQ (reference sequence). The CDR3 reads CASSEQTGTADYGYTF. The CDR3 region has the DNA TGTGCCAGCAGCGAACAGACCGGGACAGCGGACTATGGCTACACCTTC.

This sequence joins TRBV19 and TRBJ1-1; 9 bases match TRBD1. The trim removed 7 bases at V and 4 bases at J, leaving 19 bases unmatched. CDR3 length: 18 residues. From germline, CDR1 is LNHDA and CDR2 SQIVND (reference sequence). The DNA for the CDR3 is TGTGCCAGTACCCACATCGGGGGGACAGGGAGAGGAGTCACTGAAGCTTTCTTT. It encodes CASTHIGGTGRGVTEAFF.

The V call is TRBV7-9, the J call TRBJ2-2; possible D gene TRBD1, 5 bases. There are 15 residues in the CDR3. Trimming left V 5 bases short and J 6 bases short, with 16 bases between. The germline V gene encodes CDR1 SEHNR and CDR2 FQNEAQ (reference sequence). DNA for the CDR3: TGTGCCAGCAGCCGTGGGGCAGAGTCCCCCGGGGAGCTGTTTTTT. Encoded protein: CASSRGAESPGELFF.

The genes are TRBV3-1 (or the pseudogene TRBV3-2) and TRBJ2-3; 11 bases match TRBD2. Germline assignment: CDR1 LGHDT and CDR2 YNNKEL (reference sequence). This CDR3 has 17 amino acids. The V segment lost 1 base and the J segment 2 bases; nucleotides outside the gene matches: 5. CDR3 sequence: CASSQAPSGGSTDTQYF. The DNA for the CDR3 is TGTGCCAGCAGCCAAGCCCCTAGCGGGGGGTCCACAGATACGCAGTATTTT.

CDR3 in amino acids: CAISPGQAGYTF. CDR3 in DNA: TGTGCCATCAGTCCCGGACAGGCTGGCTACACCTTC. V and J are TRBV10-3 and TRBJ1-2; 7 bases line up with TRBD1. The junction had 4 bases not matched to a gene; V was cut back by 5 bases and J by 7 bases. Germline V lookup: CDR1 ENHRY, CDR2 SYGVKD. This CDR3 has 12 residues.

The rearrangement joins TRBV10-2 to TRBJ1-2; D remains unclear. The germline CDR1 and CDR2 sequences are WSHSY and SAAADI. This CDR3 region has 11 residues. V was clipped by 2 bases and J by 10 bases, with 8 bases between them. This CDR3 reads CASSETRYYTF. DNA of the CDR3: TGCGCCAGCAGTGAGACCCGGTACTACACCTTC.

This sequence joins TRBV6-5 and TRBJ1-6; unclear D gene. This CDR3 comprises 13 residues. Germline CDR1 reads MNHEY; CDR2 reads SVGAGI. V was shortened by 0 bases and J by 6 bases, with 3 bases between the two germline ends. CDR3: CASSYSSNSPLHF. The CDR3 nucleotides read TGTGCCAGCAGTTACTCGAGTAATTCACCCCTCCACTTT.

V is TRBV7-3 and J is TRBJ2-5; D might be TRBD2 (7 bases). V was trimmed by 5 bases and J by 6 bases, leaving 19 bases between them. CDR1 SGHTA and CDR2 FQGTGA come from the germline V gene. This CDR3 contains 15 residues. DNA for the CDR3: TGTGCCAGCAGCCCCTCGGGGGGCCCGCGGCAGACCCAGTACTTC. Translation gives CASSPSGGPRQTQYF.

As DNA, the CDR3 is TGTGCCAGCACTCTTTCCGGGGACTATGGCTACACCTTC. It codes for CASTLSGDYGYTF. This rearrangement joins TRBV3-1 (or the pseudogene TRBV3-2) to TRBJ1-2; no firm D call. CDR1 is LGHDT and CDR2 is YNNKEL in the germline V gene (reference sequence). Deletions cut 7 bases from V and 3 bases from J, with 12 bases between. This CDR3 is 13 amino acids long.

The gene calls are TRBV15 and TRBJ1-2; 8 positions match TRBD1. Per germline, CDR1 LNHNV and CDR2 YYDKDF (reference sequence). V dropped 5 bases and J dropped 7; count of bases not matched to a gene: 12. The CDR3 covers 15 residues. The CDR3 sequence: CATSPSTTGVGGYTF. Here the CDR3 DNA reads TGTGCCACCAGCCCCTCAACGACAGGGGTTGGTGGCTACACCTTC.

The gene calls are TRBV7-8 and TRBJ1-2; 11 bases are a match to TRBD1. V was clipped by 5 bases and J by 6 bases; unmatched bases: 5. This CDR3 is built from 14 residues. Germline CDR1 and CDR2: SGHVS and FQNEAQ. This CDR3 reads CASSQGQGGDGYTF. CDR3 coding DNA: TGTGCCAGCAGCCAGGGACAGGGGGGGGATGGCTACACCTTC. The full variable domain, its missing parts supplied by reference TRBV7-8 and TRBJ1-2, is GAGVSQSPRYKVAKRGQDVALRCDPISGHVSLFWYQQALGQGPEFLTYFQNEAQLDKSGLPSDRFFAERPEGSVSTLKIQRTQQEDSAVYLCASSQGQGGDGYTFGSGTRLTVV.

The chain uses TRBV9 and TRBJ1-4; TRBD1 aligns across 10 bases. The trim removed 4 bases at V and 5 bases at J, leaving 2 bases unmatched. Germline V gives CDR1 SGDLS, CDR2 YYNGEE. This CDR3 has 14 residues. CDR3: CASSSGQGNEKLFF. The CDR3 nucleotides are TGTGCCAGCAGCTCGGGACAGGGGAATGAAAAACTGTTTTTT.

The CDR3 spells CASSVDRASGGARNEQFF. DNA of the CDR3: TGTGCCAGCAGCGTAGATCGGGCTAGCGGGGGGGCGAGGAATGAGCAGTTCTTC. V usage is TRBV9 and J usage is TRBJ2-1; 12 bases fit TRBD2. The length of the CDR3 is 18 residues. CDR1 and CDR2 (germline): SGDLS, YYNGEE. Trimming removed 0 bases from V and 7 bases from J; junction bases left unmatched: 11. Filled out from reference TRBV9 and TRBJ2-1, the complete variable domain reads DSGVTQTPKHLITATGQRVTLRCSPRSGDLSVYWYQQSLDQGLQFLIQYYNGEERAKGNILERFSAQQFPDLHSELNLSSLELGDSALYFCASSVDRASGGARNEQFFGPGTRLTVL.

The V and J genes are TRBV19 and TRBJ1-2; a possible D gene is TRBD1 (5 bases). CDR3 length equals 11 residues. The V end lost 9 bases, the J end lost 5 bases, and 10 bases lay between the germline ends. Germline V gene sequence: CDR1 LNHDA, CDR2 SQIVND (reference sequence). The DNA for the CDR3 is TGTGCCAGCGGGGGGGTATATGGCTACACCTTC. Translated, it gives CASGGVYGYTF.

The CDR3 coding sequence is TGCGCCAGCAGCCAAGATAGAGGGAGGGGTTTAAACAATCAGCCCCAGCATTTT. Translation: CASSQDRGRGLNNQPQHF. The chain has TRBV4-1 and TRBJ1-5, with D possibly being TRBD1 (5 bases). V gave up 0 bases and J gave up 3 bases, with 18 bases separating them. CDR1 is MGHRA, CDR2 YSYEKL, per germline. The CDR3 length is 18 residues.

The chain uses TRBV6-6 and TRBJ2-4; D is ambiguous. Trimming left V 6 bases short and J 8 bases short, with 14 bases between. Germline V lookup: CDR1 MNHNY, CDR2 SVGAGI (reference sequence). The CDR3 consists of 13 residues. CDR3 sequence (DNA): TGTGCCAGCAGACCACATTTTCTGGACATTCAGTACTTC. Translating it yields CASRPHFLDIQYF.

This rearrangement joins TRBV7-3 to TRBJ2-3; no clear D gene. This CDR3 is 13 amino acids long. Germline V gene sequence: CDR1 SGHTA, CDR2 FQGTGA. Deletions cut 4 bases from V and 3 bases from J, with 8 bases between. The CDR3 DNA reads as TGTGCCAGCAGCTCCTGGGCAACAGATACGCAGTATTTT. This gives the protein CASSSWATDTQYF.